The entry below describes one T cell receptor beta chain. The sample belongs to a study of response to subunit inactivated influenza vaccine. MiXCR, applied by TCRdb to the RT-PCR reads, yields one record per CDR3 protein. The profile shows about 780,000 distinct CDR3 sequences, around a sixth of them singletons. With 6 bases removed from V and 6 bases from J, the gap between germline ends came to 14 bases. The CDR3 runs to 14 residues. Source: PBMCs from blood, taken 5 days after vaccination. The chain uses TRBV12-3 or TRBV12-4 and TRBJ2-2; possibly TRBD1 or TRBD2 for D (5 bases each). The origin of this receptor is a man aged 45-65 years who received an inactivated influenza vaccine. The chain's CDR3 is CASSPGTRSGELFF. The CDR3 DNA is TGTGCCAGCAGCCCCGGGACGAGGTCCGGGGAGCTGTTTTTT.